The present TCR beta chain was sequenced within a study of resident and recirculating memory T cells in vitiligo. Study background: Each patient gave two lesional and two nonlesional epidermal shave biopsies, plus PBMCs.

CDR3 length equals 14 residues. The ends were cut back, 1 base at V and 5 bases at J, with 8 bases in the middle. The germline CDR1 and CDR2 sequences are SGHAT and FQNNGV. TCRdb's table, derived via immunoSEQ multiplex PCR, lists solely in-frame clones and lacks some. This table holds around 70,000 clones, roughly 90% found once. Sequenced sample: blood. The TCR was taken from a male donor with vitiligo. The chain uses TRBV11-2 and TRBJ2-2; D is possibly TRBD2 (5 bases). CDR3 sequence reads: CASSLGRYTGELFF. CDR3 DNA sequence: TGTGCCAGCAGCTTAGGGAGGTATACCGGGGAGCTGTTTTTT.